These 22 T cell receptor beta chains came from one sample sequenced in a study of monozygotic twins with inflammatory bowel disease. TCRdb re-analyzed the 5' RACE reads; it lists each CDR3 protein once, without DNA. The sample spans fewer than 550,000 distinct CDR3 sequences; the ten largest clones claim more than 2%. Sequenced sample: blood. The receptors shown here come from a human donor with ulcerative colitis or Crohn's disease, or a healthy co-twin of an affected twin (not recorded which).

J is TRBJ2-7 and V is TRBV11-2; TCRdb calls TRBD1, which cannot be checked without DNA. Germline V gene data show CDR1 as SGHAT and CDR2 as FQNNGV. The CDR3 has 15 residues. CDR3 residues: CASSLVSGGGYEQYF.

The CDR3 protein is CASSPQSGRAGETQYF. The chain has TRBV9 and TRBJ2-5; lacking DNA, the TRBD2 call made by TCRdb goes unchecked. From germline, CDR1 is SGDLS and CDR2 YYNGEE. The CDR3 has 16 amino acids.

This chain connects TRBV28 to TRBJ2-2. There are 15 residues in the CDR3. Germline-derived CDR1 and CDR2 are MDHEN and SYDVKM. The CDR3 here is CASSFWHQNTGELFF.

The CDR3 here is CASSTGGGGEAFF. This chain joins TRBV5-1 and TRBJ1-1. CDR1 is SGHRS, CDR2 YFSETQ, per germline. The CDR3 loop spans 13 amino acids.

The chain is built from TRBV12-3 or TRBV12-4 and TRBJ2-2; without DNA, the TCRdb call of TRBD1 cannot be checked. This CDR3 is built from 14 residues. The CDR3 is CASTPRENTGELFF.

V and J are TRBV6-1 and TRBJ2-4. Germline CDR1 is MNHNS and CDR2 is SASEGT. The CDR3 extends over 16 amino acids. CDR3 loop: CASSPLRNLAKNIQYF.

The gene calls are TRBV3-1 and TRBJ2-3; checking the TCRdb D call of TRBD2 is not possible without DNA. The germline V gene encodes CDR1 LGHDT and CDR2 YNNKEL (reference sequence). This CDR3 has 21 residues. The CDR3 sequence: CASSQAFSLAGVSLQADTQYF.

V and J are TRBV20-1 and TRBJ2-7; TCRdb lists TRBD1, though no DNA is available to test this call. Germline lookup yields CDR1 DFQATT and CDR2 SNEGSKA (reference sequence). The CDR3 has 14 residues. The CDR3: CSAKPGQGFYEQYF.

The rearrangement links TRBV2 to TRBJ2-1. The length of the CDR3 is 11 residues. Germline V gene sequence: CDR1 SNHLY, CDR2 FYNNEI. Here the CDR3 reads CASSGRVEQFF.

The chain employs TRBV6-2 or TRBV6-3 and TRBJ2-7; TCRdb selects TRBD1, and the lack of DNA leaves this call unchecked. The CDR3 runs to 13 residues. Per germline, CDR1 MNHEY and CDR2 SVGEGT. The CDR3 spells CASSYGQGFEQYF.

The rearrangement uses TRBV7-2 and TRBJ2-7; TCRdb indicates TRBD2, and absent DNA this call remains unverified. CDR3 length equals 17 residues. Germline CDR1 SGHTA, CDR2 FQGNSA. This CDR3 is CASSPRVAGGPSYEQYF.

V gene TRBV6-1 combines with J gene TRBJ2-4; the D call from TCRdb, TRBD1, cannot be confirmed without DNA. The CDR3 length is 14 residues. Germline-derived CDR1 and CDR2 are MNHNS and SASEGT. The CDR3 region is CASSQGGAKNNQYF.

This chain uses TRBV25-1 with TRBJ2-1. The germline V gene encodes CDR1 MGHDK and CDR2 SYGVNS. The length of the CDR3 is 12 residues. CDR3 protein: CASSVMGNEQFF. Complete variable domain (other parts from reference TRBV25-1 and TRBJ2-1): EADIYQTPRYLVIGTGKKITLECSQTMGHDKMYWYQQDPGMELHLIHYSYGVNSTEKGDLSSESTVSRIRTEHFPLTLESARPSHTSQYLCASSVMGNEQFFGPGTRLTVL.

The chain is built from TRBV5-1 and TRBJ2-5. Germline V lookup: CDR1 SGHRS, CDR2 YFSETQ. The CDR3 consists of 16 residues. CDR3 sequence reads: CASSLKVSGPQETQYF.

The chain links TRBV7-9 to TRBJ1-2; TCRdb reports TRBD1, a call that lacks DNA to check it against. Germline values: CDR1 SEHNR, CDR2 FQNEAQ (reference sequence). This CDR3 region has 14 residues. The CDR3 loop is CASTSIDRSYGYTF.

The chain combines TRBV10-3 with TRBJ2-1; TCRdb proposes TRBD2, but this gene call is untestable without DNA. Germline values: CDR1 ENHRY, CDR2 SYGVKD. This CDR3 contains 15 residues. CDR3: CAISPTSGSPNEQFF.

This chain connects TRBV21-1 to TRBJ2-7; the D gene TCRdb calls, TRBD2, cannot be checked with no DNA. TRBV21-1 is deemed a pseudogene. This CDR3 has 19 residues. Here the CDR3 reads CASSKEVAGVNPSSYEQYF.

V and J are TRBV7-9 and TRBJ1-1. The CDR3 contains 13 residues. Germline-derived CDR1 and CDR2 are SEHNR and FQNEAQ (reference sequence). CDR3 residues: CASKRRVNTEAFF.

The V gene is TRBV5-1, the J gene TRBJ2-7; the D gene TCRdb calls, TRBD1, cannot be checked with no DNA. This CDR3 spans 17 amino acids. Per the germline V gene, CDR1 is SGHRS and CDR2 is YFSETQ. CDR3 residues: CASSLARRDREWGEQYF. The variable domain in full, completed from reference TRBV5-1 and TRBJ2-7, reads KAGVTQTPRYLIKTRGQQVTLSCSPISGHRSVSWYQQTPGQGLQFLFEYFSETQRNKGNFPGRFSGRQFSNSRSEMNVSTLELGDSALYLCASSLARRDREWGEQYFGPGTRLTVT.

V usage is TRBV20-1 and J usage is TRBJ1-1. This CDR3 spans 16 amino acids. CDR1 is DFQATT, CDR2 SNEGSKA, per germline (reference sequence). The CDR3 sequence is CSARDSQKGQWSEAFF.

The V and J genes are TRBV10-3 and TRBJ1-1. Germline assignment: CDR1 ENHRY and CDR2 SYGVKD. The CDR3 consists of 15 residues. CDR3 residues: CAISDGREMNTEAFF.

The chain combines TRBV7-9 with TRBJ2-3; the D call of TRBD1 rests on TCRdb alone, since no DNA is present to check it. Germline CDR1 and CDR2: SEHNR and FQNEAQ (reference sequence). The CDR3 runs 17 residues. This CDR3 is CASSFPRTGGSADTQYF.